This T cell receptor (beta chain) was sequenced in a study of PD-1 blockade in classical Hodgkin lymphoma. The time point here: newly diagnosed, previously untreated cHL patient sample. Germline V lookup: CDR1 MGHDK, CDR2 SYGVNS. Germline trimming cut 4 bases from V and 8 bases from J; bases unmatched to any gene: 6. The CDR3 loop spans 14 amino acids. The table came from immunoSEQ multiplex PCR; TCRdb's copy has only in-frame clones and leaves some out. The table lists about 47,000 clones, roughly 91% of them singletons, with roughly 5.3% in the top ten. The TCR originated in a human donor with classical Hodgkin lymphoma. The specimen was peripheral blood mononuclear cells (PBMCs). This chain joins TRBV25-1 and TRBJ2-1, with 9 bases aligning to TRBD1. The CDR3 DNA reads TGTGCCAGCAGTGGTGGACAGGGGAGGGATGAGCAGTTCTTC. This codes for CASSGGQGRDEQFF.